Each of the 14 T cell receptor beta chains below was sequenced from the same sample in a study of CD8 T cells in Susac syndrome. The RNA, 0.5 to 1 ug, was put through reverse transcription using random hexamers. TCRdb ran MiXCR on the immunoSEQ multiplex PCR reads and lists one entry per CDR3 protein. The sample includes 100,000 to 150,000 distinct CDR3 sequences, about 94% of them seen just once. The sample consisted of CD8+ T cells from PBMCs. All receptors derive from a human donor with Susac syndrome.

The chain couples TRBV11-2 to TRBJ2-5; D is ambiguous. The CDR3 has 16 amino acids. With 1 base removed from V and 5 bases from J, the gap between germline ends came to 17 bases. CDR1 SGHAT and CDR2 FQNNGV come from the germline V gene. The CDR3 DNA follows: TGTGCCAGCAGCTTAGGACCCCGTGGGGTGGAGGAGACCCAGTACTTC. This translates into CASSLGPRGVEETQYF.

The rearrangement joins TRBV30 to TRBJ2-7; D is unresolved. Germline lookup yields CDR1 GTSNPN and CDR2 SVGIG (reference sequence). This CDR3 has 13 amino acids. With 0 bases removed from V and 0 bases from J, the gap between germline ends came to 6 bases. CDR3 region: CAWSVHPSYEQYF. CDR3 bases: TGTGCCTGGAGTGTTCACCCCTCCTACGAGCAGTACTTC.

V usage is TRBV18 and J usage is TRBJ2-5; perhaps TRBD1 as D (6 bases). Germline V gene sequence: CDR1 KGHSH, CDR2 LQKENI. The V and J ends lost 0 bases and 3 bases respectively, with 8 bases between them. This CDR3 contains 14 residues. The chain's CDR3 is CASSPPTGEETQYF. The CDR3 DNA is TGTGCCAGCTCACCACCGACAGGAGAAGAGACCCAGTACTTC.

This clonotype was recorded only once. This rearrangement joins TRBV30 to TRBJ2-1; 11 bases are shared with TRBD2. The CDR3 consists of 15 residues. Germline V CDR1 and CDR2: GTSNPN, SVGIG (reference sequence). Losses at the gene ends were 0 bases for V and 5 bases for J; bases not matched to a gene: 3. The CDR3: CAWSVGTSGNNEQFF. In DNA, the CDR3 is TGTGCCTGGAGTGTAGGGACTAGCGGAAACAATGAGCAGTTCTTC.

The CDR3 sequence: CSAYSTGDTEAFF. Here the CDR3 DNA reads TGCAGTGCTTATTCCACAGGGGACACTGAAGCTTTCTTT. The chain combines TRBV20-1 with TRBJ1-1, with 7 positions matching TRBD1. The ends lost 5 bases at V and 3 bases at J; junction bases unmatched: 6. Germline CDR1 reads DFQATT; CDR2 reads SNEGSKA (reference sequence). The CDR3 sequence is 13 residues long.

The CDR3: CASSHGTGFSQETQYF. As DNA, the CDR3 is TGTGCCAGCAGCCACGGGACAGGGTTCTCCCAAGAGACCCAGTACTTC. V and J are TRBV7-3 and TRBJ2-5; the match to TRBD1 covers 9 bases. Germline values: CDR1 SGHTA, CDR2 FQGTGA. The CDR3 extends over 16 amino acids. The trim removed 5 bases at V and 1 base at J, leaving 8 bases unmatched.

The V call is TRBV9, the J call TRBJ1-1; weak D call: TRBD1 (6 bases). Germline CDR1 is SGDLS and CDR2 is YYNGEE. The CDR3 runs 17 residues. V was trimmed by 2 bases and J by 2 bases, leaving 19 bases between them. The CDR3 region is CASSVVGSQGPNTEAFF. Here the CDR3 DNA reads TGTGCCAGCAGCGTTGTGGGGTCACAGGGACCCAACACTGAAGCTTTCTTT. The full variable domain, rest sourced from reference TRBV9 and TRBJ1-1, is DSGVTQTPKHLITATGQRVTLRCSPRSGDLSVYWYQQSLDQGLQFLIQYYNGEERAKGNILERFSAQQFPDLHSELNLSSLELGDSALYFCASSVVGSQGPNTEAFFGQGTRLTVV.

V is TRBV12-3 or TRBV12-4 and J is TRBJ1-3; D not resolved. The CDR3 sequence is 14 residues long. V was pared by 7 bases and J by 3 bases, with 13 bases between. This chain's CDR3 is CASTDYRLGNTIYF. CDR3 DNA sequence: TGTGCCAGCACCGACTACCGCCTTGGAAACACCATATATTTT.

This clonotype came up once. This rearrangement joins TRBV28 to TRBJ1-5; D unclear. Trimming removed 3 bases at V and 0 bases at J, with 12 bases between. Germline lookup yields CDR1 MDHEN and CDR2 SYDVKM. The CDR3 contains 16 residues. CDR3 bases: TGTGCCAGCAGTTTGCGCAGCCCTAATAGCAATCAGCCCCAGCATTTT. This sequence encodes CASSLRSPNSNQPQHF.

The CDR3 region is CASSQAGWGNYGYTF. The CDR3 region has the DNA TGTGCCAGCAGCCAGGCAGGGTGGGGTAACTATGGCTACACCTTC. This rearrangement joins TRBV27 to TRBJ1-2; the D gene is possibly TRBD1 (5 bases). This CDR3 has 15 residues. Looked up from germline, CDR1 is MNHEY and CDR2 is SMNVEV (reference sequence). Trimming shortened V by 6 bases and J by 1 base, and 15 bases separated the two germline ends.

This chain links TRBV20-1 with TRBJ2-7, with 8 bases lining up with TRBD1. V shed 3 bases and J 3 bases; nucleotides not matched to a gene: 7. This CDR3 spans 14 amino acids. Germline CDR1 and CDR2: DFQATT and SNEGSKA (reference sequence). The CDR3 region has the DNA TGCAGTGCTAGCCTAACAGGGGGAATCTACGAGCAGTACTTC. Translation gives CSASLTGGIYEQYF.

As DNA, the CDR3 is TGCGCCAGCAGCCCGCGGACAGGCGTTAATTCACCCCTCCACTTT. Translation gives CASSPRTGVNSPLHF. The genes are TRBV5-1 and TRBJ1-6, with 7 positions matching TRBD1. The CDR3 has 15 residues. J was trimmed by 6 bases and V by 4 bases; bases with no gene match: 7. The germline V gene encodes CDR1 SGHRS and CDR2 YFSETQ.

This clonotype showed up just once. The DNA of the CDR3 is TGTGCCAGCAGTCCGCTAGCGGGAGGAAACACCGGGGAGCTGTTTTTT. Translated: CASSPLAGGNTGELFF. V usage is TRBV27 and J usage is TRBJ2-2, with TRBD2 matching 11 bases. Unmatched junction bases numbered 4, after V lost 5 bases and J lost 2 bases. The CDR3 has 16 residues. Germline V gives CDR1 MNHEY, CDR2 SMNVEV (reference sequence).

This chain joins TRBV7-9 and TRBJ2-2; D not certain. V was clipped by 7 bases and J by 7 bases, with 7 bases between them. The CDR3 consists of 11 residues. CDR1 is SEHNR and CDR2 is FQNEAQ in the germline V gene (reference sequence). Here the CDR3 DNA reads TGTGCCAGCAACGCTCTCGGGGAGCTGTTTTTT. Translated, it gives CASNALGELFF.